The 19 T cell receptor beta chains in this list originate from one sample, sequenced in a study of blood T cell repertoires in COVID-19 (dated by TCRdb to the early 2020s). Receptor libraries were prepared by the immunoSEQ multiplex PCR assay. TCRdb carries this immuneACCESS record with in-frame sequences only. Its versions omit some clonotypes, under half of them owing to an unresolved V gene in the studies checked, with the rest unexplained. This sample has over 400,000 clones in its table, and approximately 91% of those were observed once. 7.8% of the sample goes to the ten largest clones. Input material: peripheral blood. All receptors come from a woman between 45 and 60 years old with COVID-19, enrolled during active disease.

This clone was counted a few times. This chain links TRBV19 with TRBJ1-5, with unresolved D. This CDR3 has 18 amino acids. Trimming shortened V by 5 bases and J by 0 bases, and 20 bases separated the two germline ends. Germline CDR1 reads LNHDA; CDR2 reads SQIVND (reference sequence). CDR3 protein: CASSPLAREAGSNQPQHF. The CDR3 DNA reads TGTGCCAGTAGTCCTCTCGCGAGGGAAGCCGGTAGCAATCAGCCCCAGCATTTT. The full variable domain, rest sourced from reference TRBV19 and TRBJ1-5, is DGGITQSPKYLFRKEGQNVTLSCEQNLNHDAMYWYRQDPGQGLRLIYYSQIVNDFQKGDIAEGYSVSREKKESFPLTVTSAQKNPTAFYLCASSPLAREAGSNQPQHFGDGTRLSIL.

In nucleotides, the CDR3 is TGCGCCAGCAGCTTGGACGTGCGGGGAAGTCTTCGAAACAATGAGCAGTTCTTC. Protein product: CASSLDVRGSLRNNEQFF. The genes are TRBV5-1 and TRBJ2-1; tentatively, D is TRBD2 (6 bases). Trimming removed 0 bases at V and 5 bases at J, with 21 bases between. The germline V gene has CDR1 SGHRS and CDR2 YFSETQ. The CDR3 covers 18 residues.

V is TRBV5-1 and J is TRBJ2-1; a possible D gene is TRBD1 (6 bases). Germline loops: CDR1 SGHRS, CDR2 YFSETQ. The CDR3 has 13 residues. V was pared by 0 bases and J by 11 bases, with 12 bases between. For the CDR3, the DNA is TGCGCCAGCAGCTTGGAGGACAGACAAAAGCAGTTCTTC. Protein product: CASSLEDRQKQFF.

This sequence joins TRBV12-3 or TRBV12-4 and TRBJ2-5; 9 positions agree with TRBD1. J was trimmed by 8 bases and V by 7 bases; bases with no gene match: 8. This CDR3 region has 13 residues. The CDR3 region has the DNA TGTGCCAGCACCCTAGGACAGGGGATAACCCAGTACTTC. Amino acids: CASTLGQGITQYF.

With respect to this clone: Other DNA sequences in the sample encode the same CDR3. The chain combines TRBV19 with TRBJ1-1; no clear D gene. This CDR3 has 12 amino acids. Trimming cost V 3 bases and J 5 bases, with 7 bases left between them. The germline V gene encodes CDR1 LNHDA and CDR2 SQIVND (reference sequence). In nucleotides, the CDR3 is TGTGCCAGTAGTATGAGTCGAACTGAAGCTTTCTTT. Protein: CASSMSRTEAFF.

The rearrangement uses TRBV7-2 and TRBJ1-6, with 7 bases matching TRBD1. The trim removed 5 bases at V and 0 bases at J, leaving 7 bases unmatched. The CDR3 consists of 17 residues. The germline V gene encodes CDR1 SGHTA and CDR2 FQGNSA. CDR3 DNA sequence: TGTGCCAGCAGCCCGGGGGGGGACAGCTCCTATAATTCACCCCTCCACTTT. Translated, it gives CASSPGGDSSYNSPLHF.

A single count supports this clone. CDR3 sequence (DNA): TGTGCCAGCAGGACAGGGAGGAGGGCAGATACGCAGTATTTT. Encoded protein: CASRTGRRADTQYF. The chain carries TRBV5-6 and TRBJ2-3, with a weak D call TRBD1 (7 bases). CDR3 size: 14 residues. Germline lookup yields CDR1 SGHDT and CDR2 YYEEEE. V lost 5 bases to trimming and J lost 4 bases, with 14 bases between them.

J is TRBJ1-1 and V is TRBV13; possibly TRBD1 for D (5 bases). In germline, CDR1 is PRHDT, CDR2 FYEKMQ (reference sequence). V lost 4 bases and J 6 bases, leaving 21 bases between the germline ends. The length of the CDR3 is 16 residues. DNA of the CDR3: TGTGCCAGCAGCTCGAATACGGGACGGTCGGGGGCTGAAGCTTTCTTT. This encodes CASSSNTGRSGAEAFF.

This rearrangement joins TRBV19 to TRBJ1-6, with unresolved D. V was pared by 5 bases and J by 7 bases, with 9 bases between. The CDR3 is 13 residues long. Germline V gene sequence: CDR1 LNHDA, CDR2 SQIVND (reference sequence). As DNA, the CDR3 is TGTGCCAGTAGTCTCAGTTTCAATTCACCCCTCCACTTT. It specifies CASSLSFNSPLHF.

V is TRBV6-5 and J is TRBJ2-7, with 14 bases identical to TRBD2. This CDR3 spans 13 amino acids. Trimming removed 6 bases from V and 13 bases from J; junction bases left unmatched: 8. Germline CDR1 and CDR2: MNHEY and SVGAGI. The CDR3 loop is CASSRLAGGSTYF. The CDR3 DNA reads as TGTGCCAGCAGCCGACTAGCGGGGGGGTCCACCTACTTC.

This clone was seen once. The V and J genes are TRBV2 and TRBJ1-1; no definite D call. This CDR3 has 16 residues. The ends were cut back, 6 bases at V and 1 base at J, with 18 bases in the middle. Germline V gene data show CDR1 as SNHLY and CDR2 as FYNNEI. Here the CDR3 DNA reads TGTGCCAGCAGCCCGAGGGAGGGCAGATCGAACACTGAAGCTTTCTTT. This translates into CASSPREGRSNTEAFF.

This rearrangement joins TRBV28 to TRBJ1-1; D unclear. With 2 bases removed from V and 3 bases from J, the gap between germline ends came to 7 bases. The germline gives CDR1 MDHEN, CDR2 SYDVKM. The CDR3 loop spans 13 amino acids. CDR3 protein: CASSLIEHTEAFF. The DNA for the CDR3 is TGTGCCAGCAGTTTAATAGAGCACACTGAAGCTTTCTTT.

CDR3 in DNA: TGTGCCAGCAGTTTAGACAGAACTTACAATCAGCCCCAGCATTTT. This gives the protein CASSLDRTYNQPQHF. This chain joins TRBV28 and TRBJ1-5; tentatively, D is TRBD1 (5 bases). The CDR3 is 15 amino acids. Germline assignment: CDR1 MDHEN and CDR2 SYDVKM. V was shortened by 2 bases and J by 3 bases, with 11 bases between the two germline ends.

The chain links TRBV11-2 to TRBJ2-3, with a possible D match to TRBD1 (5 bases). This CDR3 is built from 13 residues. Germline V gene sequence: CDR1 SGHAT, CDR2 FQNNGV. Trimming pared 5 bases from V and 3 bases from J, leaving 9 bases between. The DNA of the CDR3 is TGTGCCAGCAGCAGGACACTTACAGATACGCAGTATTTT. It specifies CASSRTLTDTQYF. The entire variable domain, with the rest obtained from reference TRBV11-2 and TRBJ2-3, is as follows: EAGVAQSPRYKIIEKRQSVAFWCNPISGHATLYWYQQILGQGPKLLIQFQNNGVVDDSQLPKDRFSAERLKGVDSTLKIQPAKLEDSAVYLCASSRTLTDTQYFGPGTRLTVL.

V and J are TRBV6-5 and TRBJ1-1; D possibly corresponds to TRBD1 (5 bases). The germline V gene encodes CDR1 MNHEY and CDR2 SVGAGI. V lost 6 bases to trimming and J lost 11 bases, with 16 bases between them. The CDR3 is made up of 12 amino acids. CDR3 bases: TGTGCCAGCAGCCTTGACAGACAACGCGCTTTCTTT. It encodes CASSLDRQRAFF.

The genes are TRBV2 and TRBJ1-2; D is ambiguous. CDR1 and CDR2 from the germline V gene are SNHLY and FYNNEI. The CDR3 runs to 12 residues. V lost 3 bases, J lost 8 bases, and 10 bases lay in between. The CDR3 DNA is TGTGCCAGCAGTGATGATGAGCCCGGCTACACCTTC. It encodes CASSDDEPGYTF.

V is TRBV11-2 and J is TRBJ2-7; 7 bases are shared with TRBD2. The V gene end was trimmed by 5 bases and the J gene end by 5 bases; junction bases not matched to a gene: 12. CDR3 length: 15 amino acids. Per germline, CDR1 SGHAT and CDR2 FQNNGV. CDR3 coding DNA: TGTGCCAGCAGCCCCACCGGGACCCGGGAGGACGAGCAGTACTTC. Its protein is CASSPTGTREDEQYF.

V and J are TRBV5-1 and TRBJ2-7; a possible D gene is TRBD1 (6 bases). Germline loops: CDR1 SGHRS, CDR2 YFSETQ. Trimming removed 0 bases from V and 5 bases from J, with 12 bases in between. This CDR3 is 14 amino acids long. CDR3 DNA sequence: TGCGCCAGCAGCTTGGGACAGGCTCAAAACGAGCAGTACTTC. Its translation is CASSLGQAQNEQYF.

The CDR3 DNA sequence: TGCAGCGCCGGGTCAGGGGCGGACGCAGCTGAAGCTTTCTTT. Translated, it gives CSAGSGADAAEAFF. The V call is TRBV29-1, the J call TRBJ1-1, with TRBD1 as a possible D gene (6 bases). V was pared by 7 bases and J by 6 bases, with 21 bases between. This CDR3 has 14 amino acids. Germline V gives CDR1 SQVTM, CDR2 ANQGSEA.